Listed below are T cell receptor beta chains from one sample, sequenced in a study of neurological immune-mediated disorders. TCRdb fed the 5' RACE reads into MiXCR, producing one record per CDR3 protein. There are tens of thousands of distinct CDR3 sequences in the sample; about 4% occur only once, and about 3% lies in the top ten. Sequences were obtained from PBMCs. Receptor source: a man aged 45-65 years with multiple sclerosis. Both conserved end residues are part of each CDR3. The D gene is left open where the match is weak. Only part of the rows carry a size: once, few, many, or a class if the clone is expanded.

d_call: .
j_call: TRBJ2-1
clone_size: many
v_call: TRBV3-1
cdr3_aa: CASSHLSSVRSYNEQFF
cdr3_nt: TGTGCCAGCAGCCACCTTTCTAGCGTTCGGAGCTACAATGAGCAGTTCTTC

d_call: TRBD2
j_call: TRBJ2-1
clone_size: many
v_call: TRBV5-1
cdr3_aa: CASSDLAGAYNEQFF
cdr3_nt: TGCGCCAGCAGCGATCTAGCGGGGGCCTACAATGAGCAGTTCTTC

d_call: .
j_call: TRBJ2-1
clone_size: many
v_call: TRBV6-6
cdr3_aa: CASRAGIYNEQFF
cdr3_nt: TGTGCCAGCCGAGCGGGTATCTACAATGAGCAGTTCTTC

d_call: .
j_call: TRBJ1-6
clone_size: .
v_call: TRBV6-2/TRBV6-3
cdr3_aa: CASNGNRDTSPLHF
cdr3_nt: TGTGCCAGCAATGGGAACAGGGATACTTCACCCCTCCACTTT

d_call: TRBD2
j_call: TRBJ2-1
clone_size: many
v_call: TRBV7-9
cdr3_aa: CASSSLAGGPGEQFF
cdr3_nt: TGTGCCAGCAGCTCCCTAGCGGGAGGGCCCGGTGAGCAGTTCTTC

d_call: .
j_call: TRBJ1-1
clone_size: many
v_call: TRBV20-1
cdr3_aa: CSASPPGQPNTEAFF
cdr3_nt: TGCAGTGCCTCACCACCGGGACAACCGAACACTGAAGCTTTCTTT

d_call: TRBD1
j_call: TRBJ2-1
clone_size: many
v_call: TRBV5-1
cdr3_aa: CASSRTGGLSDEQFF
cdr3_nt: TGCGCCAGCAGCCGAACAGGGGGCCTAAGTGATGAGCAGTTCTTC

d_call: TRBD1
j_call: TRBJ1-2
clone_size: .
v_call: TRBV5-5
cdr3_aa: CASSQSGGNGYTF
cdr3_nt: TGTGCCAGCAGCCAGTCAGGGGGGAATGGCTACACCTTC

d_call: TRBD1
j_call: TRBJ2-2
clone_size: few
v_call: TRBV5-1
cdr3_aa: CASSLRDRNTGELFF
cdr3_nt: TGCGCCAGCAGCTTAAGGGACAGAAACACCGGGGAGCTGTTTTTT

d_call: TRBD2
j_call: TRBJ2-1
clone_size: many
v_call: TRBV14
cdr3_aa: CASSLLGTSSHNEQFF
cdr3_nt: TGTGCCAGCAGCCTTCTAGGGACTAGCAGCCACAATGAGCAGTTCTTC

d_call: TRBD1
j_call: TRBJ2-1
clone_size: many
v_call: TRBV29-1
cdr3_aa: CSVDETGRVYEQFF
cdr3_nt: TGCAGCGTTGACGAGACAGGGAGAGTCTATGAGCAGTTCTTC

d_call: .
j_call: TRBJ2-7
clone_size: many
v_call: TRBV2
cdr3_aa: CASKRTETYEQYF
cdr3_nt: TGTGCCAGCAAAAGGACCGAGACCTACGAGCAGTACTTC

d_call: TRBD1
j_call: TRBJ2-2
clone_size: many
v_call: TRBV9
cdr3_aa: CASSDGTGNTGELFF
cdr3_nt: TGTGCCAGCAGCGACGGGACAGGGAACACCGGGGAGCTGTTTTTT

d_call: .
j_call: TRBJ1-5
clone_size: once
v_call: TRBV7-7
cdr3_aa: CASSQNPRPQHF
cdr3_nt: TGTGCCAGCAGCCAGAACCCTCGGCCCCAGCATTTT

d_call: .
j_call: TRBJ2-7
clone_size: .
v_call: TRBV7-8
cdr3_aa: CASSFLVYFGAGSEQYF
cdr3_nt: TGTGCCAGCAGCTTTCTAGTTTACTTCGGTGCAGGCAGCGAGCAGTACTTC

d_call: TRBD1
j_call: TRBJ1-2
clone_size: .
v_call: TRBV27
cdr3_aa: CASWSWTGSNYGYTF
cdr3_nt: TGTGCCAGCTGGAGCTGGACAGGGTCGAACTATGGCTACACCTTC

d_call: TRBD1
j_call: TRBJ2-7
clone_size: many
v_call: TRBV29-1
cdr3_aa: CSVCRTGTYEQYF
cdr3_nt: TGCAGCGTTTGTCGGACAGGGACCTACGAGCAGTACTTC

d_call: TRBD2
j_call: TRBJ2-3
clone_size: many
v_call: TRBV6-6
cdr3_aa: CASSYSTSGVADTQYF
cdr3_nt: TGTGCCAGCAGTTACTCGACTAGCGGGGTGGCAGATACGCAGTATTTT

d_call: TRBD2
j_call: TRBJ2-1
clone_size: many
v_call: TRBV5-1
cdr3_aa: CASSLEVSGRAINEQFF
cdr3_nt: TGCGCCAGCAGCTTGGAGGTTAGCGGGAGGGCCATCAATGAGCAGTTCTTC

d_call: .
j_call: TRBJ2-1
clone_size: .
v_call: TRBV5-5
cdr3_aa: CARRGPEQFF
cdr3_nt: TGTGCCAGAAGAGGCCCTGAGCAGTTCTTC

d_call: TRBD2
j_call: TRBJ2-2
clone_size: many
v_call: TRBV5-1
cdr3_aa: CASSLKPRGGTNTGELFF
cdr3_nt: TGCGCCAGCAGCTTGAAGCCCCGCGGGGGTACCAACACCGGGGAGCTGTTTTTT

d_call: .
j_call: TRBJ2-5
clone_size: few
v_call: TRBV5-1
cdr3_aa: CASSLVVEGAETQYF
cdr3_nt: TGCGCCAGCAGCTTGGTAGTAGAGGGCGCAGAGACCCAGTACTTC

d_call: TRBD1
j_call: TRBJ2-2
clone_size: many
v_call: TRBV12-3/TRBV12-4
cdr3_aa: CASSFVDRAWRNTGELFF
cdr3_nt: TGTGCCAGCAGTTTTGTGGACAGGGCTTGGCGGAACACCGGGGAGCTGTTTTTT

d_call: .
j_call: TRBJ2-3
clone_size: many
v_call: TRBV7-9
cdr3_aa: CASSLDLSDGTDTQYF
cdr3_nt: TGTGCCAGCAGCTTGGACTTGTCTGATGGCACAGATACGCAGTATTTT

d_call: TRBD1
j_call: TRBJ2-5
clone_size: many
v_call: TRBV28
cdr3_aa: CASSLWGTGGAEETQYF
cdr3_nt: TGTGCCAGCAGTTTATGGGGGACAGGGGGCGCCGAAGAGACCCAGTACTTC

d_call: .
j_call: TRBJ2-7
clone_size: many
v_call: TRBV6-6
cdr3_aa: CASSPARGQYF
cdr3_nt: TGTGCCAGCAGCCCTGCTAGGGGGCAGTACTTC

d_call: TRBD2
j_call: TRBJ2-7
clone_size: many
v_call: TRBV5-1
cdr3_aa: CASSLGSSGTPYEQYF
cdr3_nt: TGCGCCAGCAGCTTGGGGTCTAGCGGGACCCCCTACGAGCAGTACTTC

d_call: .
j_call: TRBJ2-2
clone_size: many
v_call: TRBV20-1
cdr3_aa: CSARGGGRNTGELFF
cdr3_nt: TGCAGTGCTAGAGGGGGGGGCCGGAACACCGGGGAGCTGTTTTTT

d_call: .
j_call: TRBJ1-2
clone_size: many
v_call: TRBV5-5
cdr3_aa: CASSLFSEGFNYGYTF
cdr3_nt: TGTGCCAGCAGCTTATTTTCGGAGGGGTTCAACTATGGCTACACCTTC

d_call: .
j_call: TRBJ2-7
clone_size: many
v_call: TRBV20-1
cdr3_aa: CSARTGTRGDYEQYF
cdr3_nt: TGCAGTGCTAGAACCGGGACGAGGGGAGATTACGAGCAGTACTTC

d_call: .
j_call: TRBJ1-2
clone_size: .
v_call: TRBV6-4
cdr3_aa: CASSPGPNNYGYTF
cdr3_nt: TGTGCCAGCAGTCCGGGACCGAATAACTATGGCTACACCTTC

d_call: TRBD1
j_call: TRBJ2-7
clone_size: many
v_call: TRBV27
cdr3_aa: CASRKGQGAYEQYF
cdr3_nt: TGTGCCAGCAGGAAGGGACAGGGGGCTTACGAGCAGTACTTC

d_call: .
j_call: TRBJ2-5
clone_size: many
v_call: TRBV28
cdr3_aa: CASSSSRGYQETQYF
cdr3_nt: TGTGCCAGCAGTTCCTCCAGGGGATACCAAGAGACCCAGTACTTC

d_call: .
j_call: TRBJ1-6
clone_size: few
v_call: TRBV28
cdr3_aa: CASKVSDPNNSPLNF
cdr3_nt: TGTGCCAGCAAGGTTTCGGATCCTAATAATTCACCCCTCAACTTT

d_call: TRBD1
j_call: TRBJ2-7
clone_size: few
v_call: TRBV6-1
cdr3_aa: CASSKGTGGYEQYF
cdr3_nt: TGTGCCAGCTCCAAGGGGACAGGGGGCTACGAGCAGTACTTC

d_call: TRBD1
j_call: TRBJ2-2
clone_size: .
v_call: TRBV12-3/TRBV12-4
cdr3_aa: CASRQGRGTNTGELFF
cdr3_nt: TGTGCCAGCAGACAAGGCAGGGGGACGAACACCGGGGAGCTGTTTTTT

d_call: TRBD1
j_call: TRBJ2-7
clone_size: many
v_call: TRBV20-1
cdr3_aa: CSANSLDRGSTYEQYF
cdr3_nt: TGCAGTGCTAACTCCCTGGACAGGGGATCTACCTACGAGCAGTACTTC

d_call: .
j_call: TRBJ2-7
clone_size: many
v_call: TRBV20-1
cdr3_aa: CSAHENGAGIYEQYF
cdr3_nt: TGCAGTGCTCACGAGAATGGGGCTGGGATCTACGAGCAGTACTTC

d_call: .
j_call: TRBJ1-6
clone_size: many
v_call: TRBV3-1
cdr3_aa: CASSQAAGTWYNSPLHF
cdr3_nt: TGTGCCAGCAGCCAAGCGGCCGGGACGTGGTATAATTCACCCCTCCACTTT

d_call: .
j_call: TRBJ1-1
clone_size: .
v_call: TRBV7-3
cdr3_aa: CASTLGGSNTEAFF
cdr3_nt: TGTGCCAGCACCTTGGGGGGGTCGAACACTGAAGCTTTCTTT

d_call: .
j_call: TRBJ2-1
clone_size: few
v_call: TRBV5-1
cdr3_aa: CASRADGYNEQFF
cdr3_nt: TGCGCCAGCAGAGCGGACGGATACAATGAGCAGTTCTTC

d_call: .
j_call: TRBJ2-3
clone_size: many
v_call: TRBV5-1
cdr3_aa: CASAPSTDTQYF
cdr3_nt: TGCGCCAGCGCCCCGAGCACAGATACGCAGTATTTT

d_call: TRBD2
j_call: TRBJ2-2
clone_size: many
v_call: TRBV28
cdr3_aa: CASVSGGRDTGELFF
cdr3_nt: TGTGCCAGCGTCTCTGGCGGGAGAGACACCGGGGAGCTGTTTTTT

d_call: .
j_call: TRBJ1-4
clone_size: many
v_call: TRBV20-1
cdr3_aa: CSATGAAPHNEKLFF
cdr3_nt: TGCAGTGCGACGGGTGCAGCACCGCATAATGAAAAACTGTTTTTT

d_call: .
j_call: TRBJ2-1
clone_size: few
v_call: TRBV5-6
cdr3_aa: CASSLDGRSYNEQFF
cdr3_nt: TGTGCCAGCAGCTTGGATGGGCGGTCCTACAATGAGCAGTTCTTC

d_call: .
j_call: TRBJ2-7
clone_size: .
v_call: TRBV3-1
cdr3_aa: CASSQRDQGGYEQYF
cdr3_nt: TGTGCCAGCAGCCAACGGGACCAGGGGGGCTACGAGCAGTACTTC

d_call: .
j_call: TRBJ2-7
clone_size: few
v_call: TRBV6-1
cdr3_aa: CASSREISYEQYF
cdr3_nt: TGTGCCAGCAGCAGGGAGATCTCCTACGAGCAGTACTTC

d_call: .
j_call: TRBJ2-5
clone_size: many
v_call: TRBV12-3/TRBV12-4
cdr3_aa: CASSFLPGPDREGETQYF
cdr3_nt: TGTGCCAGCAGTTTCCTCCCTGGACCGGACAGGGAGGGAGAGACCCAGTACTTC

d_call: .
j_call: TRBJ1-5
clone_size: many
v_call: TRBV20-1
cdr3_aa: CSARDQVEGQPQHF
cdr3_nt: TGCAGTGCTAGAGACCAGGTAGAGGGACAGCCCCAGCATTTT

d_call: .
j_call: TRBJ1-1
clone_size: .
v_call: TRBV7-2
cdr3_aa: CASSLDWGGYAFF
cdr3_nt: TGTGCCAGCAGCTTGGATTGGGGTGGATATGCTTTCTTT

d_call: TRBD1
j_call: TRBJ2-1
clone_size: many
v_call: TRBV12-3/TRBV12-4
cdr3_aa: CASANRDRGEYNEQFF
cdr3_nt: TGTGCCAGCGCCAACCGCGACAGGGGAGAATACAATGAGCAGTTCTTC

d_call: TRBD1
j_call: TRBJ1-3
clone_size: many
v_call: TRBV20-1
cdr3_aa: CSARGGQGWNF
cdr3_nt: TGCAGTGCTAGAGGGGGACAGGGGTGGAATTTT

d_call: .
j_call: TRBJ2-5
clone_size: many
v_call: TRBV12-3/TRBV12-4
cdr3_aa: CASSFLGVETQYF
cdr3_nt: TGTGCCAGCAGTTTTCTGGGTGTAGAGACCCAGTACTTC

d_call: .
j_call: TRBJ2-7
clone_size: many
v_call: TRBV20-1
cdr3_aa: CSARDSYEQYF
cdr3_nt: TGCAGTGCTAGGGACTCCTACGAGCAGTACTTC

d_call: .
j_call: TRBJ2-1
clone_size: many
v_call: TRBV15
cdr3_aa: CATGNWTDNEQFF
cdr3_nt: TGTGCCACCGGCAATTGGACAGACAATGAGCAGTTCTTC